These 4 T cell receptor beta chains share one sample of origin, sequenced in a study of early T cells in non-severe SARS-CoV-2 infection. TCRdb re-analysed the 5' RACE reads in MiXCR, keeping a single row per CDR3 protein. The table lists about 58,000 distinct CDR3 sequences, 9.5% to 15% of them singletons. Sequenced material: whole blood. These TCRs come from an adult who was a healthcare worker with PCR-confirmed SARS-CoV-2 infection or an uninfected control (not recorded which).

This clonotype was seen many times. This chain uses TRBV28 with TRBJ2-7; tentative D call: TRBD1 (6 bases). The CDR3 contains 15 residues. CDR1 is MDHEN and CDR2 is SYDVKM in the germline V gene. The V end lost 2 bases, the J end lost 0 bases, and 11 bases lay between the germline ends. The CDR3 nucleotides are TGTGCCAGCAGTTTAGCAGGGGAACTCTCCTACGAGCAGTACTTC. Its protein is CASSLAGELSYEQYF.

In its sample, this clonotype was seen a few times. The chain has TRBV28 and TRBJ1-2; D not certain. There are 12 residues in the CDR3. V dropped 6 bases and J dropped 5 bases, with 10 bases sitting between them. CDR1 is MDHEN and CDR2 is SYDVKM in the germline V gene. The CDR3 nucleotides are TGTGCCAGCAGGATCGCCCCTTATGGCTACACCTTC. Translating gives CASRIAPYGYTF.

This rearrangement joins TRBV14 to TRBJ2-1; D is unresolved. Germline V CDR1 and CDR2: SGHDN, FVKESK. With 2 bases removed from V and 2 bases from J, the gap between germline ends came to 10 bases. This CDR3 region has 15 residues. CDR3 nucleotides: TGTGCCAGCAGCCAACCACGGAACACCTACAATGAGCAGTTCTTC. Translating it yields CASSQPRNTYNEQFF.

This clonotype has only a few counts. The genes are TRBV9 and TRBJ2-3; 9 bases map to TRBD2. CDR3 length: 16 residues. Germline lookup yields CDR1 SGDLS and CDR2 YYNGEE. The junction had 4 bases not matched to a gene; V was cut back by 0 bases and J by 2 bases. CDR3 DNA: TGTGCCAGCAGCGTAGGCGGGAGGGCAACCACAGATACGCAGTATTTT. Amino acids: CASSVGGRATTDTQYF.